The rows below give T cell receptor beta chains drawn from one sample of a study of regulatory T cells in long-lasting Graves disease. TCRdb re-called the multiplex PCR reads through MiXCR, storing one row per CDR3 protein. The sample has around 400,000 distinct CDR3 sequences, around a fifth seen once. The specimen comprised peripheral blood mononuclear cells (PBMCs), sampled when the disease was refractory, from a patient treated with antithyroid drugs. These TCRs come from a female donor with Graves disease. Both conserved end residues are part of each CDR3. The D gene is left open where the match is weak. Clone size appears in some rows only: once, few, many, or a class for an expanded clone.

clone_size: many; d_call: -; j_call: TRBJ1-4; v_call: TRBV29-1; cdr3_aa: CSVMGGNEKLFF; cdr3_nt: TGCAGCGTTATGGGGGGGAATGAAAAACTGTTTTTT
clone_size: many; d_call: TRBD1; j_call: TRBJ2-7; v_call: TRBV28; cdr3_aa: CASEGAALYEQYF; cdr3_nt: TGTGCCAGTGAGGGGGCAGCTCTTTACGAGCAGTACTTC
clone_size: once; d_call: -; j_call: TRBJ1-1; v_call: TRBV4-2; cdr3_aa: CASSRPEDTEAFF; cdr3_nt: TGTGCCAGCAGTCGACCGGAGGACACTGAAGCTTTCTTT
clone_size: many; d_call: TRBD2; j_call: TRBJ2-7; v_call: TRBV5-1; cdr3_aa: CASSPGPGLADSYEQYF; cdr3_nt: TGCGCCAGCAGCCCTGGCCCAGGACTAGCGGACTCCTACGAGCAGTACTTC
clone_size: many; d_call: -; j_call: TRBJ2-7; v_call: TRBV28; cdr3_aa: CASSLRWRNEQYF; cdr3_nt: TGTGCCAGCAGTTTACGGTGGCGGAACGAGCAGTACTTC
clone_size: few; d_call: TRBD1; j_call: TRBJ1-5; v_call: TRBV27; cdr3_aa: CASRRQGYNQPQHF; cdr3_nt: TGTGCCAGCAGAAGACAGGGTTACAATCAGCCCCAGCATTTT
clone_size: many; d_call: -; j_call: TRBJ1-4; v_call: TRBV30; cdr3_aa: CAWRPTRATNEKLFF; cdr3_nt: TGTGCCTGGAGGCCTACAAGGGCAACTAATGAAAAACTGTTTTTT
clone_size: -; d_call: TRBD2; j_call: TRBJ2-7; v_call: TRBV7-9; cdr3_aa: CASRLTSGKGEQYF; cdr3_nt: TGTGCCAGCAGGTTGACTAGCGGGAAGGGCGAGCAGTACTTC
clone_size: many; d_call: -; j_call: TRBJ2-5; v_call: TRBV5-6; cdr3_aa: CASRGDYQETQYF; cdr3_nt: TGTGCCAGCAGGGGGGACTACCAAGAGACCCAGTACTTC
clone_size: many; d_call: -; j_call: TRBJ1-1; v_call: TRBV5-1; cdr3_aa: CASSTEWVGKTEAFF; cdr3_nt: TGCGCCAGCAGCACTGAATGGGTTGGGAAGACTGAAGCTTTCTTT
clone_size: few; d_call: TRBD1; j_call: TRBJ2-7; v_call: TRBV19; cdr3_aa: CASSIAFTGAPRNEQYF; cdr3_nt: TGTGCCAGTAGTATAGCCTTTACAGGGGCTCCTCGGAACGAGCAGTACTTC
clone_size: few; d_call: -; j_call: TRBJ2-7; v_call: TRBV3-1; cdr3_aa: CASRSTQYEQYF; cdr3_nt: TGTGCCAGCAGGTCGACGCAGTACGAGCAGTACTTC
clone_size: many; d_call: -; j_call: TRBJ2-7; v_call: TRBV7-2; cdr3_aa: CASTLLFSREQYF; cdr3_nt: TGTGCCAGCACCCTCCTATTCAGCCGCGAGCAGTACTTC
clone_size: many; d_call: -; j_call: TRBJ2-7; v_call: TRBV6-1; cdr3_aa: CASSPGTLLNEQYF; cdr3_nt: TGTGCCAGCAGTCCCGGGACACTGTTGAACGAGCAGTACTTC
clone_size: many; d_call: -; j_call: TRBJ2-7; v_call: TRBV13; cdr3_aa: CASKGNYEQYF; cdr3_nt: TGTGCCAGCAAGGGGAACTACGAGCAGTACTTC
clone_size: many; d_call: TRBD2; j_call: TRBJ2-6; v_call: TRBV6-1; cdr3_aa: CASSNGLAGVGIMTGANVLTF; cdr3_nt: TGTGCCAGCAGTAACGGACTAGCGGGAGTAGGGATAATGACTGGGGCCAACGTCCTGACTTTC
clone_size: many; d_call: -; j_call: TRBJ1-2; v_call: TRBV20-1; cdr3_aa: CSASFGDGGYTF; cdr3_nt: TGCAGTGCTAGTTTTGGGGACGGAGGCTACACCTTC
clone_size: few; d_call: TRBD1; j_call: TRBJ2-7; v_call: TRBV10-2; cdr3_aa: CASRGQGEAYEQYF; cdr3_nt: TGCGCCAGCAGGGGACAGGGTGAAGCCTACGAGCAGTACTTC
clone_size: many; d_call: -; j_call: TRBJ1-1; v_call: TRBV18; cdr3_aa: CASSPRSENTEAFF; cdr3_nt: TGTGCCAGCTCACCAAGATCCGAAAACACTGAAGCTTTCTTT
clone_size: many; d_call: -; j_call: TRBJ1-1; v_call: TRBV3-1; cdr3_aa: CASSRTGSTEAFF; cdr3_nt: TGTGCCAGCAGCCGCACAGGTTCGACTGAAGCTTTCTTT
clone_size: few; d_call: -; j_call: TRBJ2-7; v_call: TRBV15; cdr3_aa: CATSRDREYEQYF; cdr3_nt: TGTGCCACCAGCAGAGACAGGGAATACGAGCAGTACTTC
clone_size: many; d_call: -; j_call: TRBJ2-5; v_call: TRBV15; cdr3_aa: CATSRDTETQYF; cdr3_nt: TGTGCCACCAGCAGAGATACAGAGACCCAGTACTTC
clone_size: many; d_call: TRBD1; j_call: TRBJ1-1; v_call: TRBV28; cdr3_aa: CASSGGTANTEAFF; cdr3_nt: TGTGCCAGCAGTGGGGGGACAGCGAACACTGAAGCTTTCTTT
clone_size: -; d_call: -; j_call: TRBJ1-2; v_call: TRBV10-3; cdr3_aa: CAISGGRGVGDYGYTF; cdr3_nt: TGTGCCATCAGTGGTGGTCGAGGGGTCGGTGACTATGGCTACACCTTC
clone_size: -; d_call: -; j_call: TRBJ2-1; v_call: TRBV24-1; cdr3_aa: CATSDWTASSYNEQFF; cdr3_nt: TGTGCCACCAGTGATTGGACGGCGAGCTCCTACAATGAGCAGTTCTTC
clone_size: many; d_call: -; j_call: TRBJ1-2; v_call: TRBV27; cdr3_aa: CASSLYRDYGYTF; cdr3_nt: TGTGCCAGCAGTTTATACCGCGACTATGGCTACACCTTC
clone_size: many; d_call: -; j_call: TRBJ1-5; v_call: TRBV28; cdr3_aa: CASRLQVSNQPQHF; cdr3_nt: TGTGCCAGCAGGTTGCAGGTGTCCAATCAGCCCCAGCATTTT